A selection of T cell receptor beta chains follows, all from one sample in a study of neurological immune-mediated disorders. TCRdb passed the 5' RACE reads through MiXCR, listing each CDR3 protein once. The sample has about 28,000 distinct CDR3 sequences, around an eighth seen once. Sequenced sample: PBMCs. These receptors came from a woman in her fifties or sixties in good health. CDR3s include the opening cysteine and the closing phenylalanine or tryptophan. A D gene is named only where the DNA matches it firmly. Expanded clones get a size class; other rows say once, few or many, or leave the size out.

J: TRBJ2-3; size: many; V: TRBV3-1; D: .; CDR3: CASSPLGGLSDTQYF; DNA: TGTGCCAGCAGCCCCCTGGGGGGCCTATCAGATACGCAGTATTTT
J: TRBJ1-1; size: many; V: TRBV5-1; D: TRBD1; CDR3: CASSLGMTGANTEAFF; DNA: TGCGCCAGCAGCCTCGGCATGACAGGGGCGAACACTGAAGCTTTCTTT
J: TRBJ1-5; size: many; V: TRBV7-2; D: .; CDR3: CASSQSSNSNQPQHF; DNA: TGTGCCAGCAGCCAGAGTTCCAATAGCAATCAGCCCCAGCATTTT
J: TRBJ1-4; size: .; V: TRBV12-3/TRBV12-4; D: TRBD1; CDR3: CASSFSPAGTGVEKLFF; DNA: TGTGCCAGCAGTTTTTCTCCCGCCGGGACAGGGGTTGAAAAACTGTTTTTT
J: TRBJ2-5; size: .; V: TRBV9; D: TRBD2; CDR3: CASSRASGQETQYF; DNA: TGTGCCAGCAGCCGGGCTAGCGGCCAAGAGACCCAGTACTTC
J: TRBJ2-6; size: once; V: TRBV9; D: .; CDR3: CVSSLAPTGANVLTF; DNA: TGTGTCAGCAGCTTAGCACCTACGGGGGCCAACGTCCTGACTTTC
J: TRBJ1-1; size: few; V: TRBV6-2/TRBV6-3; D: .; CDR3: CASSYMIRQVNTEAFF; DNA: TGTGCCAGCAGTTACATGATCCGCCAGGTGAACACTGAAGCTTTCTTT
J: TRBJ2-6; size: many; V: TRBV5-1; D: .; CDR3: CASSWGASGANVLTF; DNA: TGCGCCAGCAGCTGGGGGGCGTCTGGGGCCAACGTCCTGACTTTC
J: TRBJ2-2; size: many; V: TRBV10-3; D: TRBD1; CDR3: CAIKGQGGTGELFF; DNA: TGTGCCATCAAGGGACAGGGTGGGACCGGGGAGCTGTTTTTT
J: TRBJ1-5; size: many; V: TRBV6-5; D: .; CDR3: CASSLGFNQPQHF; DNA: TGTGCCAGCAGTTTGGGGTTCAATCAGCCCCAGCATTTT
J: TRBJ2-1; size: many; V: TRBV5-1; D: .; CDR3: CASSLAASASSYNEQFF; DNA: TGCGCCAGCAGCTTGGCCGCTAGCGCTAGCTCCTACAATGAGCAGTTCTTC
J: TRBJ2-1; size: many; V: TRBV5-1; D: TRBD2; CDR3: CASSSPGGNEQFF; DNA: TGCGCCAGCAGTTCTCCGGGGGGGAATGAGCAGTTCTTC
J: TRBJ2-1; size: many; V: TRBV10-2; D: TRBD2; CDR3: CASSDERGSEQFF; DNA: TGCGCCAGCAGTGATGAGCGGGGCAGTGAGCAGTTCTTC
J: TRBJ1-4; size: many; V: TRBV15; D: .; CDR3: CATSPSEGLPAFEKLFF; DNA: TGTGCCACCAGCCCTTCGGAGGGCCTCCCGGCTTTTGAAAAACTGTTTTTT
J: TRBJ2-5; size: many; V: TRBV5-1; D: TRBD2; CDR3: CASSSPGGGAVGETQYF; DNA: TGCGCCAGCAGCTCCCCCGGCGGGGGGGCCGTGGGAGAGACCCAGTACTTC
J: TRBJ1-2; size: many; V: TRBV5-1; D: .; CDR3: CASSPSAGDYGYTF; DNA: TGCGCCAGCAGCCCCTCAGCGGGTGACTATGGCTACACCTTC
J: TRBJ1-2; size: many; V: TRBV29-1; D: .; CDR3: CSVGTGPDYGYTF; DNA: TGCAGCGTTGGTACAGGGCCGGACTATGGCTACACCTTC
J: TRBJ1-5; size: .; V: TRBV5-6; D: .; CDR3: CASSLKWSQPQHF; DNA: TGTGCCAGCAGCTTGAAGTGGAGTCAGCCCCAGCATTTT
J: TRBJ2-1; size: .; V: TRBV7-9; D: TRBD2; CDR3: CASSPAPSGGAKSYNEQFF; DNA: TGTGCCAGCAGCCCGGCTCCTAGCGGGGGGGCCAAGTCCTACAATGAGCAGTTCTTC
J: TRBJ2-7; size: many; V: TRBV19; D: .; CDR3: CASSIHRGGAYEQYF; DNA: TGTGCCAGTAGTATCCATCGGGGCGGGGCCTACGAGCAGTACTTC
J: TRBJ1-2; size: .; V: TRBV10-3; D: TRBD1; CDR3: CAISDSKTGGIYGYTF; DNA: TGTGCCATCAGTGACTCTAAAACAGGGGGTATCTATGGCTACACCTTC
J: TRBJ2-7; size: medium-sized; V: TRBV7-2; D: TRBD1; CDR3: CASSPTGYYEQYF; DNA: TGTGCCAGCAGCCCGACAGGGTACTACGAGCAGTACTTC
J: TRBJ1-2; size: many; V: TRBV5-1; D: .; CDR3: CASSPSSSNYGYTF; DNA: TGCGCCAGCAGCCCATCATCTTCTAACTATGGCTACACCTTC
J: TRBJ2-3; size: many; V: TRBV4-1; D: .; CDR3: CASSTPDTQYF; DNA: TGCGCCAGCAGCACACCCGATACGCAGTATTTT
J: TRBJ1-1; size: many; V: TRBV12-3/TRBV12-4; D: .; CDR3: CASSSGSFRTLTEAFF; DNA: TGTGCCAGCAGTTCCGGGAGTTTCCGGACGCTCACTGAAGCTTTCTTT
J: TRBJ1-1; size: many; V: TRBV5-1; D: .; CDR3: CASSSEGSEAFF; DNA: TGCGCCAGCAGCTCTGAGGGGTCAGAAGCTTTCTTT
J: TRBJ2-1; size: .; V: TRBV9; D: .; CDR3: CARGLRRDNEQFF; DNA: TGTGCCAGGGGCCTAAGAAGGGACAATGAGCAGTTCTTC
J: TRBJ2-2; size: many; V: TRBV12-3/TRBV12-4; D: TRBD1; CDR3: CASGPLVFAGGTNTGELFF; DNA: TGTGCCAGCGGGCCCCTGGTTTTTGCAGGGGGTACGAACACCGGGGAGCTGTTTTTT
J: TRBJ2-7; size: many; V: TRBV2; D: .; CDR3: CASSELSKGSGEQYF; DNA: TGTGCCAGCAGTGAATTGTCGAAGGGGTCCGGCGAGCAGTACTTC
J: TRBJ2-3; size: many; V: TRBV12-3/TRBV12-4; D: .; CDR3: CASSPDWERADTQYF; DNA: TGTGCCAGCAGTCCGGACTGGGAGCGGGCAGATACGCAGTATTTT
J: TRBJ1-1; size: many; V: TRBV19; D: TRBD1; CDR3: CASSIETGWTEAFF; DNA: TGTGCCAGTAGTATAGAGACAGGGTGGACTGAAGCTTTCTTT
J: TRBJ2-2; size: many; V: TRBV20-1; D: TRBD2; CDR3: CSARDRLAGGLNTGELFF; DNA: TGCAGTGCTAGAGATCGACTAGCGGGGGGCCTAAACACCGGGGAGCTGTTTTTT
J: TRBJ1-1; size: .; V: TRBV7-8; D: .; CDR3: CASAQWNPAEAFF; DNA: TGTGCTAGCGCCCAATGGAACCCGGCTGAAGCTTTCTTT
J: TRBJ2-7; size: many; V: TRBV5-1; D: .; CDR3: CASAEDYEQYF; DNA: TGCGCCAGCGCCGAGGACTACGAGCAGTACTTC
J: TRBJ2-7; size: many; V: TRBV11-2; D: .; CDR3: CASSLGLSGAVYEQYF; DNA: TGTGCCAGCAGCTTAGGGCTTTCCGGGGCGGTGTACGAGCAGTACTTC
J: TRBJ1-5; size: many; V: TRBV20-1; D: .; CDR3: CSARLASVPGNQPQHF; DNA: TGCAGTGCTAGATTAGCTTCCGTGCCGGGCAATCAGCCCCAGCATTTT
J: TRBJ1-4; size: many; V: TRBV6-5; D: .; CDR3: CASSKQGSSNEKLFF; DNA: TGTGCCAGCAGTAAACAGGGCTCATCTAATGAAAAACTGTTTTTT
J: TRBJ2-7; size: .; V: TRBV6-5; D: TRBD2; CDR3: CARTTSGGRVYEQYF; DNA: TGTGCCAGAACCACTTCGGGAGGCAGGGTCTACGAACAGTACTTC
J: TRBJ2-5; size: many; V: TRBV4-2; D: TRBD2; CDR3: CASSQGNGGFFQETQYF; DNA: TGTGCCAGCAGCCAGGGGAACGGGGGGTTCTTCCAAGAGACCCAGTACTTC
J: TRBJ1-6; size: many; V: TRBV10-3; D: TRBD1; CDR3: CAISETGRTGGNSPLHF; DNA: TGTGCCATCAGTGAAACCGGTCGGACAGGGGGGAATTCACCCCTCCACTTT
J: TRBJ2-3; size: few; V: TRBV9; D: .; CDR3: CASSVLSGTDTQYF; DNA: TGTGCCAGCAGCGTCCTTTCGGGAACAGATACGCAGTATTTT
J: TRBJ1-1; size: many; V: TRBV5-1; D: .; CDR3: CASSLGPQGPHTEAFF; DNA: TGCGCCAGCAGCTTGGGGCCTCAGGGGCCGCACACTGAAGCTTTCTTT
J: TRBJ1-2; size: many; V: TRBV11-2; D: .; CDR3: CASSSTRLLDGYTF; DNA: TGTGCCAGCAGCTCGACCCGCCTACTTGATGGCTACACCTTC
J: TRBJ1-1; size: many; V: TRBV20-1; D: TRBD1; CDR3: CSATTGVTEAFF; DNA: TGCAGTGCTACGACAGGGGTCACTGAAGCTTTCTTT
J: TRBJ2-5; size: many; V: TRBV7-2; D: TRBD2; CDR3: CASSRSGTIQETQYF; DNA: TGTGCCAGCAGCAGATCCGGGACTATCCAAGAGACCCAGTACTTC
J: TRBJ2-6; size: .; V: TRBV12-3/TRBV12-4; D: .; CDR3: CASSLGSSFSGANVLTF; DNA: TGTGCCAGCAGTTTGGGCAGCAGTTTCTCTGGGGCCAACGTCCTGACTTTC
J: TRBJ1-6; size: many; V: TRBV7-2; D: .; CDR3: CASSLASYNSPLHF; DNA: TGTGCCAGCAGCTTAGCCTCTTATAATTCACCCCTCCACTTT
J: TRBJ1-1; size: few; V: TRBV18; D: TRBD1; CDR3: CASSPQGAGSTEAFF; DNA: TGTGCCAGCTCACCGCAGGGGGCGGGTAGCACTGAAGCTTTCTTT
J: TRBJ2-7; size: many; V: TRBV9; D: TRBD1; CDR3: CASSPHGQGKVDEQYF; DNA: TGTGCCAGCAGCCCCCACGGACAGGGAAAAGTCGACGAGCAGTACTTC
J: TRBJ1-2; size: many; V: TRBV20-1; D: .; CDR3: CSASGGIISYTF; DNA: TGCAGTGCTAGCGGGGGAATCATTAGCTACACCTTC
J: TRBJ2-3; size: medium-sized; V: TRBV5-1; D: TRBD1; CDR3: CASSSTGGTDTQYF; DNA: TGCGCCAGCAGCTCCACAGGGGGCACAGATACGCAGTATTTT
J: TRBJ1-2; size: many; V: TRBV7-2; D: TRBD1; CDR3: CASSLEGQGYVGYTF; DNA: TGTGCCAGCAGCTTAGAGGGACAGGGATATGTGGGCTACACCTTC
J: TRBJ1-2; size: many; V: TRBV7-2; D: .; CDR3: CASSLRGRGYTF; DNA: TGTGCCAGCAGCTTGAGGGGTAGAGGCTACACCTTC
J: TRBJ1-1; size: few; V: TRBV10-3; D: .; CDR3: CAIASNTEAFF; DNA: TGTGCCATCGCTTCGAACACTGAAGCTTTCTTT